This TCR beta chain was identified during a study of T cell responses to AZD1222 COVID-19 vaccine. Study-level points and caveats: Elevations in Spike-specific TCR breadth and depth followed administration of two AZD1222 doses. Donor demographics were predominantly white British with a female majority; clonal diversity may be underestimated.

This CDR3 region has 15 residues. Germline CDR1 and CDR2: LGHNA and YSLEER. The V end was cut by 1 base, the J end by 8 bases, with 17 bases between. Here immunoSEQ multiplex PCR was the method, and the copy in TCRdb shows in-frame clones only, minus some. Among some 130,000 clones listed, roughly 90% were seen once. Note on this clone: Its antigen is not known.

The rearrangement uses TRBV4-3 and TRBJ1-2; weak D call: TRBD1 (5 bases). The sample in question was peripheral blood, obtained on day 0 of AZD1222 vaccination. The receptor was isolated from an adult in good health. This CDR3 is CASSQGDGRGEGYTF. CDR3 nucleotide sequence: TGCGCCAGCAGCCAAGGGGACGGCCGCGGGGAGGGCTACACCTTC.